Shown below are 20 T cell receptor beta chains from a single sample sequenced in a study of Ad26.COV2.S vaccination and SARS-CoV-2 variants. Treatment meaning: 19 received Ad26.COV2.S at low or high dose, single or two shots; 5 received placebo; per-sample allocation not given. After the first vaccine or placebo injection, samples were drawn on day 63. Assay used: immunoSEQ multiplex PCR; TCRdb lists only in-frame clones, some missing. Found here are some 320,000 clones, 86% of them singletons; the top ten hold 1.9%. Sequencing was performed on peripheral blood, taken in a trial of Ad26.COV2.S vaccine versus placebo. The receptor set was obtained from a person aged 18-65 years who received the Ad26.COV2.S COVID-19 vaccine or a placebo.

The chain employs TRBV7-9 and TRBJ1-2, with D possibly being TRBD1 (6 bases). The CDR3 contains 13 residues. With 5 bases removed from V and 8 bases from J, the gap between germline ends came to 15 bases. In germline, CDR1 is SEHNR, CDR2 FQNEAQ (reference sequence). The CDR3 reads CASSKQGVGGYTF. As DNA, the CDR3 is TGTGCCAGCAGCAAACAGGGCGTCGGAGGCTACACCTTC.

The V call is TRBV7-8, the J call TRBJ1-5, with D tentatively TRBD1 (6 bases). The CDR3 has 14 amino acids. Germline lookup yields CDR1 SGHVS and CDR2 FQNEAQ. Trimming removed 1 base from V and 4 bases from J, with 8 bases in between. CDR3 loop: CASSLGTVNQPQHF. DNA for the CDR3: TGTGCCAGCAGCTTAGGGACAGTAAATCAGCCCCAGCATTTT.

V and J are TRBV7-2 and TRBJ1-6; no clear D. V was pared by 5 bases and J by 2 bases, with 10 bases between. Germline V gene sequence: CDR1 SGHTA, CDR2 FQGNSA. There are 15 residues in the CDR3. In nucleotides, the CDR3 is TGTGCCAGCAGCATCGCCGGGACCTATAATTCACCCCTCCACTTT. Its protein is CASSIAGTYNSPLHF.

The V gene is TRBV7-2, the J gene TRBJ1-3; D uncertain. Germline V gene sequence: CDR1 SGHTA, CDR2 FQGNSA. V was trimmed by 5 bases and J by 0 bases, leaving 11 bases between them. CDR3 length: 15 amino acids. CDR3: CASSARGLSGNTIYF. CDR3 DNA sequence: TGTGCCAGCAGCGCCAGAGGTCTCTCTGGAAACACCATATATTTT.

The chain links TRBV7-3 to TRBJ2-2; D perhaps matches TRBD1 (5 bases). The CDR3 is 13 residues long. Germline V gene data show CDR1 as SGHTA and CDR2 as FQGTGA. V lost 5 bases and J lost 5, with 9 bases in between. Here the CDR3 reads CASSQGRTGELFF. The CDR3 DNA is TGTGCCAGCAGCCAGGGCAGGACCGGGGAGCTGTTTTTT.

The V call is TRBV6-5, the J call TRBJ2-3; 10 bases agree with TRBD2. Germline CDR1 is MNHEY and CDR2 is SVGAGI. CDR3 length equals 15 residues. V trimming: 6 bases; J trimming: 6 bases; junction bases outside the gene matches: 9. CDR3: CASRRTSGWWDTQYF. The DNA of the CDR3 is TGTGCCAGCAGGCGGACTAGCGGCTGGTGGGATACGCAGTATTTT.

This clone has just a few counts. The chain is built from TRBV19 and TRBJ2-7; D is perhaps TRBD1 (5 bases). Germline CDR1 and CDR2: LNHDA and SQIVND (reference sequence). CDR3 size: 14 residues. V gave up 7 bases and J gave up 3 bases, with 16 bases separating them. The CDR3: CASTEDTPGYEQYF. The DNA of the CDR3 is TGTGCCAGTACCGAGGACACCCCAGGCTACGAGCAGTACTTC. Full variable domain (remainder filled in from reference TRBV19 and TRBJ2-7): DGGITQSPKYLFRKEGQNVTLSCEQNLNHDAMYWYRQDPGQGLRLIYYSQIVNDFQKGDIAEGYSVSREKKESFPLTVTSAQKNPTAFYLCASTEDTPGYEQYFGPGTRLTVT.

The CDR3 sequence: CASSPGYNEKLFF. CDR3 in DNA: TGTGCCAGCTCACCCGGGTATAATGAAAAACTGTTTTTT. The chain carries TRBV18 and TRBJ1-4; D is uncertain. Trimming left V 3 bases short and J 4 bases short, with 6 bases between. Germline values: CDR1 KGHSH, CDR2 LQKENI. CDR3 size: 13 residues.

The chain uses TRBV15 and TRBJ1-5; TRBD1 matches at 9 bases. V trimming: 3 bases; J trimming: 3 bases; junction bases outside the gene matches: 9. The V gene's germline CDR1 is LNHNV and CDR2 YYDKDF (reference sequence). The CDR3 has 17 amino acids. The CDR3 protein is CATSRGEGTGLNQPQHF. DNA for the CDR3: TGTGCCACCAGCAGGGGGGAGGGGACAGGGCTCAATCAGCCCCAGCATTTT.

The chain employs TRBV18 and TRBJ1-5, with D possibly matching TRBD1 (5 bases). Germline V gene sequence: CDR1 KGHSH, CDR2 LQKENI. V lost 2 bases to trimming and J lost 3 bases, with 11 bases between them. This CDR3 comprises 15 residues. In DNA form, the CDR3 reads TGTGCCAGCTCACCAGCGTCGACAGTCAATCAGCCCCAGCATTTT. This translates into CASSPASTVNQPQHF.

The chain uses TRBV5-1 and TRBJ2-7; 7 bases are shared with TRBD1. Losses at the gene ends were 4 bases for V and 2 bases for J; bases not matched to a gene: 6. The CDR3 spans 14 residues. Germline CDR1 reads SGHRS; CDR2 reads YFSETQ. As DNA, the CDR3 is TGCGCCAGCAGCAACCGACAGGGTCCCTACGAGCAGTACTTC. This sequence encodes CASSNRQGPYEQYF.

The CDR3: CASSLEVTGDPTSGGYTF. The CDR3, as DNA: TGTGCCAGCAGCTTAGAGGTGACAGGGGACCCAACTTCGGGAGGCTACACCTTC. The chain carries TRBV7-2 and TRBJ1-2, with 8 bases that match TRBD1. Germline CDR1 is SGHTA and CDR2 is FQGNSA. This CDR3 has 18 residues. The V segment lost 1 base and the J segment 8 bases; nucleotides outside the gene matches: 18. The entire variable domain, with the rest obtained from reference TRBV7-2 and TRBJ1-2, is as follows: GAGVSQSPSNKVTEKGKDVELRCDPISGHTALYWYRQSLGQGLEFLIYFQGNSAPDKSGLPSDRFSAERTGGSVSTLTIQRTQQEDSAVYLCASSLEVTGDPTSGGYTFGSGTRLTVV.

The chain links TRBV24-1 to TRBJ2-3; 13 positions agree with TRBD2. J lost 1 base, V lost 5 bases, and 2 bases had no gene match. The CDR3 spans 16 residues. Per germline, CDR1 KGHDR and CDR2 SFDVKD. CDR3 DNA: TGTGCCACCAGTGGTGGACTAGCGGGGGGCACAGATACGCAGTATTTT. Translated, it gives CATSGGLAGGTDTQYF.

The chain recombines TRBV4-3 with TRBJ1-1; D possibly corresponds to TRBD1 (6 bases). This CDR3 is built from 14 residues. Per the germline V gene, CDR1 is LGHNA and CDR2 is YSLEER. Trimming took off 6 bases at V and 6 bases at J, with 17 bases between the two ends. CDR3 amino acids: CASSLGQRVSEAFF. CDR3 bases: TGCGCCAGCAGTCTAGGACAGCGGGTATCTGAAGCTTTCTTT.

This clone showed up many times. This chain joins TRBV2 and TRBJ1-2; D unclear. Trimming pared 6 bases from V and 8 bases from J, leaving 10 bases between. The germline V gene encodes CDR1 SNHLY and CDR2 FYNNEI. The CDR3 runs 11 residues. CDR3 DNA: TGTGCCAGCAGACTCCGGGCAGGCTACACCTTC. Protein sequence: CASRLRAGYTF.

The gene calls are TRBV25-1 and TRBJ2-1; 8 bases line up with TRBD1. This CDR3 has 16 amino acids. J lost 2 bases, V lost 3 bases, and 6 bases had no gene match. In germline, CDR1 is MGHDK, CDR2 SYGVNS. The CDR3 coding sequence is TGTGCCAGCAGTGAGAGGGGGACAGGTCCCTACAATGAGCAGTTCTTC. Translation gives CASSERGTGPYNEQFF.

The CDR3 loop is CASSPQGWDEQFF. Here the CDR3 DNA reads TGTGCCAGCTCACCCCAGGGGTGGGATGAGCAGTTCTTC. The chain links TRBV18 to TRBJ2-1, with a possible D match to TRBD1 (6 bases). Trimming stripped 3 bases from V and 8 bases from J, with 11 bases between. CDR1 and CDR2 from the germline V gene are KGHSH and LQKENI. The CDR3 runs to 13 residues.

CDR3 in DNA: TGTGCCAGCAGTAGACAGGGGTATTCTGCCTTCTATGGCTACACCTTC. Translated, it gives CASSRQGYSAFYGYTF. The chain carries TRBV6-2 or TRBV6-3 and TRBJ1-2; 8 positions agree with TRBD1. V lost 5 bases and J lost 4; bases outside the gene matches: 12. CDR1 and CDR2 from the germline V gene are MNHEY and SVGEGT. The CDR3 runs to 16 residues.

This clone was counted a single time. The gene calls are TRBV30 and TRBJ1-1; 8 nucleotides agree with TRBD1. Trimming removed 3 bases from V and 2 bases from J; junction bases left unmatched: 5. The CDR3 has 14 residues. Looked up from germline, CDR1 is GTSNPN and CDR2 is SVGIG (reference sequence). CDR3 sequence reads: CAWRFRGRNTEAFF. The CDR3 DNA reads TGTGCCTGGAGATTCAGGGGGCGAAACACTGAAGCTTTCTTT.

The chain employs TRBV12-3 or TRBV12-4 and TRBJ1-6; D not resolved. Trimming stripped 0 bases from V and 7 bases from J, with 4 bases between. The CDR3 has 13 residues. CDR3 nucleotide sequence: TGTGCCAGCAGTTTAGCGGGCAATTCACCCCTCCACTTT. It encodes CASSLAGNSPLHF.